These 16 T cell receptor beta chains were sequenced from one sample in a study of identical twins. TCRdb analysed the 5' RACE reads with MiXCR anew, one entry per CDR3 protein. The sample has 1,800,000 or so distinct CDR3 sequences, roughly a third seen once. The sample consisted of cord blood. These receptors were collected from a newborn girl in good health.

In its sample, this clonotype was seen a few times. CDR3 DNA sequence: TGCAGTGCCTACAGTTTGGAGATGTACACTGAAGCTTTCTTT. It yields the protein CSAYSLEMYTEAFF. The gene calls are TRBV20-1 and TRBJ1-1; D unclear. The CDR3 sequence is 14 residues long. Trimming cost V 6 bases and J 3 bases, with 17 bases left between them. Germline values: CDR1 DFQATT, CDR2 SNEGSKA (reference sequence).

This chain links TRBV4-1 with TRBJ1-2; 8 bases map to TRBD1. The ends lost 7 bases at V and 4 bases at J; junction bases unmatched: 8. From germline, CDR1 is MGHRA and CDR2 YSYEKL. There are 14 residues in the CDR3. The CDR3 is CASKSPGQVYGYTF. The CDR3 bases are TGCGCCAGCAAGTCTCCGGGACAGGTCTATGGCTACACCTTC.

A word on this clonotype: Because the CDR3 is missing its conserved closing phenylalanine or tryptophan, this is likely a read error. This sequence joins TRBV12-3 or TRBV12-4 and TRBJ2-7, with 7 bases aligning to TRBD2. Unmatched junction bases numbered 10, after V lost 4 bases and J lost 7 bases. This CDR3 has 14 amino acids. CDR3 residues: CASSSQAGTGEQYL. The DNA for the CDR3 is TGTGCCAGCAGTTCCCAAGCGGGAACGGGTGAGCAGTACCTC.

The gene calls are TRBV2 and TRBJ1-5; the D is unclear. V lost 8 bases to trimming and J lost 6 bases, with 14 bases between them. Looked up from germline, CDR1 is SNHLY and CDR2 is FYNNEI. The CDR3 has 13 residues. In DNA, the CDR3 is TGTGCCAGCCAGACCCGGGGAACTCAGCCCCAGCATTTT. Translating it yields CASQTRGTQPQHF.

The rearrangement links TRBV10-3 to TRBJ2-7, with 10 bases that match TRBD2. Trimming took 6 bases from V and 7 from J; bases not matched to a gene: 6. The CDR3 covers 13 residues. Germline-derived CDR1 and CDR2 are ENHRY and SYGVKD. The CDR3 protein is CAISPSGSNEQYF. The CDR3 DNA reads as TGTGCCATCAGCCCTAGCGGGAGCAATGAGCAGTACTTC.

The V call is TRBV20-1, the J call TRBJ2-7; D ambiguous. The last part of the DNA fits TRBJ2-5 better; the J call may be wrong. From germline, CDR1 is DFQATT and CDR2 SNEGSKA (reference sequence). The CDR3 loop spans 12 amino acids. The CDR3 DNA is TGCAGTGCTAGAGGACCCTTGGAGACCCAGTACTTC. This gives the protein CSARGPLETQYF.

This rearrangement joins TRBV9 to TRBJ2-2; a possible D gene is TRBD1 (5 bases). Trimming took off 0 bases at V and 5 bases at J, with 14 bases between the two ends. Germline V gene data show CDR1 as SGDLS and CDR2 as YYNGEE. The CDR3 consists of 16 residues. The CDR3 DNA reads TGTGCCAGCAGCGTAGCCTCGGCAGGGATTACCGGGGAGCTGTTTTTT. Translating gives CASSVASAGITGELFF.

This clonotype was detected a few times. The chain is built from TRBV7-6 and TRBJ2-1, with TRBD2 matching over 11 bases. Germline V gene sequence: CDR1 SGHVS, CDR2 FNYEAQ. This CDR3 region has 17 residues. The V and J ends lost 1 base and 7 bases, in that order; junction bases with no gene match: 9. The chain's CDR3 is CASSLELLAGVGNEQFF. The CDR3 nucleotides read TGTGCCAGCAGCTTAGAATTACTAGCGGGAGTTGGGAATGAGCAGTTCTTC.

The CDR3 nucleotides are TGTGCCAGCTCACCACCGTTGGCAGGGGACCAGTACTTC. It yields the protein CASSPPLAGDQYF. The V gene is TRBV18, the J gene TRBJ2-5; perhaps TRBD1 as D (6 bases). The germline V and J ends were trimmed by 0 bases and 10 bases, with 12 bases remaining between them. Looked up from germline, CDR1 is KGHSH and CDR2 is LQKENI. The CDR3 is 13 amino acids.

The gene calls are TRBV20-1 and TRBJ2-3, with TRBD2 matching 8 bases. Trimming removed 3 bases from V and 3 bases from J; junction bases left unmatched: 11. Germline V lookup: CDR1 DFQATT, CDR2 SNEGSKA (reference sequence). CDR3 length: 16 residues. CDR3 amino acids: CSASRTSWIGTDTQYF. The DNA for the CDR3 is TGCAGTGCTAGTAGGACTAGCTGGATTGGAACAGATACGCAGTATTTT.

CDR3 DNA: TGTGCCAGCAGCGTAGGTGGACTAACAAAGGGCAATGAGCAGTTCTTC. This translates into CASSVGGLTKGNEQFF. The rearrangement links TRBV9 to TRBJ2-1; weak D call: TRBD2 (6 bases). In germline, CDR1 is SGDLS, CDR2 YYNGEE. CDR3 length: 16 residues. The V end lost 0 bases, the J end lost 6 bases, and 16 bases lay between the germline ends.

With regard to this clonotype: A read error is possible here, since a much larger clone lies one base away. CDR3 in DNA: TGTGCCTGCAGCTTAGCGACACGTATAGCCAAAAACATTCAGTACTTC. Translation: CACSLATRIAKNIQYF. The rearrangement links TRBV7-2 to TRBJ2-4; a weak D match, TRBD2 (5 bases). CDR3 length: 16 residues. Germline V gene lookup returns CDR1 SGHTA and CDR2 FQGNSA.

This rearrangement joins TRBV20-1 to TRBJ1-2; 8 bases line up with TRBD1. Germline CDR1 is DFQATT and CDR2 is SNEGSKA (reference sequence). V shed 6 bases, J shed 3 bases, and the junction held 6 bases outside the gene matches. The CDR3 totals 13 residues. In DNA, the CDR3 is TGCAGTGCGCGCGGGACAGGACACTATGGCTACACCTTC. Translating it yields CSARGTGHYGYTF.

The chain couples TRBV6-5 to TRBJ2-7; perhaps D is TRBD1 or TRBD2 (5 bases each). The ends were cut back, 0 bases at V and 3 bases at J, with 24 bases in the middle. Germline V gene lookup returns CDR1 MNHEY and CDR2 SVGAGI. The CDR3 is made up of 19 amino acids. The DNA for the CDR3 is TGTGCCAGCAGTTACTCGTTGTCCCCGGGGCAGCTCGGGCGCTACGAGCAGTACTTC. As protein: CASSYSLSPGQLGRYEQYF.

The V and J genes are TRBV10-3 and TRBJ2-3, with TRBD2 matching over 10 bases. This CDR3 contains 15 residues. Germline-derived CDR1 and CDR2 are ENHRY and SYGVKD. The trim removed 10 bases at V and 4 bases at J, leaving 11 bases unmatched. CDR3 DNA: TGTGCCACCGCCCCTAGCGGGAGATTCGCAGATACGCAGTATTTT. It encodes CATAPSGRFADTQYF.

This clonotype was found once. The chain is built from TRBV11-2 and TRBJ2-5; TRBD2 is a possible D gene (5 bases). The J call is doubtful: the DNA matches TRBJ2-1 better. In germline, CDR1 is SGHAT, CDR2 FQNNGV. The CDR3 totals 16 residues. The CDR3 nucleotides are TGTGCCAGCAGCTTAGGAGTAGCGCGGACCCAAGAGACCCAGTTCTTC. It encodes CASSLGVARTQETQFF.